This record covers a single T cell receptor beta chain. Its antigen remains unidentified. This record belongs to a study of shared clonotypes between healthy human individuals. The study's findings and limits: Estimated clonotype richness was generally higher in naive than memory subsets. Clonotypes shared by all four donors outscored non-shared clonotypes in generation probability.

Positively selected for CCR7, the CD45RO-negative cells used as naive CD8 cells excluded terminally differentiated effector memory CD45RA+ cells. Assay used: immunoSEQ multiplex PCR; TCRdb lists only in-frame clones, some missing. The sample carries a few million clones, roughly 93% recorded once. V lost 1 base and J lost 4; bases outside the gene matches: 4. Germline CDR1 SGHAT, CDR2 FQNNGV. The CDR3 runs to 15 residues. The origin of this receptor is a young man in good health. Some clones in this sample may be carry-over from other donors' samples. The rearrangement uses TRBV11-2 and TRBJ2-5; 9 bases match TRBD1. Sequenced material: naive CD8+ T cells from PBMCs. The chain's CDR3 is CASSLVGQGGETQYF. Here the CDR3 DNA reads TGTGCCAGCAGCTTAGTGGGACAGGGCGGAGAGACCCAGTACTTC.